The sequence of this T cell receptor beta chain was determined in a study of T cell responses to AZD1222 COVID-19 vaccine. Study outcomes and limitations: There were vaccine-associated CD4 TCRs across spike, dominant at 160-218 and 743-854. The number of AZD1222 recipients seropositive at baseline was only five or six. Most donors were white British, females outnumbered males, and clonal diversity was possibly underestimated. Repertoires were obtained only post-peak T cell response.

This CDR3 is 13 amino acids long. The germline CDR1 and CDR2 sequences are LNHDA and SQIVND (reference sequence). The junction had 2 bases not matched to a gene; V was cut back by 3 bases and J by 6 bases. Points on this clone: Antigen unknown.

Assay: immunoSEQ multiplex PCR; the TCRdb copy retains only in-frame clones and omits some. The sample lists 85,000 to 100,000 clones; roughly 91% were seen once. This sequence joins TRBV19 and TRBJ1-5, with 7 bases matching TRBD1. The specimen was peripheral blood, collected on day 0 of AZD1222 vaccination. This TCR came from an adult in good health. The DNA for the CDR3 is TGTGCCAGTAGTATTGACAGGGCTCAGCCCCAGCATTTT. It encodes CASSIDRAQPQHF.